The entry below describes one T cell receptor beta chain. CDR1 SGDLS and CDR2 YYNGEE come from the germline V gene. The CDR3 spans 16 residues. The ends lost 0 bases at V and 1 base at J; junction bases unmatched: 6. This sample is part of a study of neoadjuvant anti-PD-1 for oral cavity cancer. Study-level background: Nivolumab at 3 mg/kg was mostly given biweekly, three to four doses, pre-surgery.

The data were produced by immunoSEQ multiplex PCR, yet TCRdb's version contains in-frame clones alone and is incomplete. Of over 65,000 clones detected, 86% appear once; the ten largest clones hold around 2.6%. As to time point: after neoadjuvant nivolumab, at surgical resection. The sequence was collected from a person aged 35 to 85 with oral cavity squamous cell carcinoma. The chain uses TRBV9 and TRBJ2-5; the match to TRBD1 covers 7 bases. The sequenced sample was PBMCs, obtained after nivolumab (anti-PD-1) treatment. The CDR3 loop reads CASSVGTGAFQETQYF. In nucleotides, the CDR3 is TGTGCCAGCAGCGTAGGGACAGGCGCCTTCCAAGAGACCCAGTACTTC.